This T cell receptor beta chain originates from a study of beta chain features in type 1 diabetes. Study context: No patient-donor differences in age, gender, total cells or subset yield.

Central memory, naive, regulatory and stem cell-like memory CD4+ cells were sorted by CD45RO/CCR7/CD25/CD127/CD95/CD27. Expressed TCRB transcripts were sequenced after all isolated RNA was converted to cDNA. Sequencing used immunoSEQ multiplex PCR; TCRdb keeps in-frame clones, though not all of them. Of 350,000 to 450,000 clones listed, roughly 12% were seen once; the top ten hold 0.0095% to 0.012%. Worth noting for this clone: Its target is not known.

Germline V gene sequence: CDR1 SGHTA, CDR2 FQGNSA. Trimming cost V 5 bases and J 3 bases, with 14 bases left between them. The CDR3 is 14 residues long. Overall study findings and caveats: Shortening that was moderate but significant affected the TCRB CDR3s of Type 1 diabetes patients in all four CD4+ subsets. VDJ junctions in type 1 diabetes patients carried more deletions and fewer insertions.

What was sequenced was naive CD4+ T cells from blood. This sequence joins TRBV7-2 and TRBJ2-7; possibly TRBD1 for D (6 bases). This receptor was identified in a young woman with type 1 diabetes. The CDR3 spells CASSRGGKDYEQYF. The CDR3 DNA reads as TGTGCCAGCAGCCGAGGGGGTAAAGACTACGAGCAGTACTTC.